This paragraph reports one T cell receptor (beta chain). This entry belongs to a study of blood T cells in healthy people across ages. The use of a sample-barcoded 5' primer and a J-beta primer mix characterized a second PCR of roughly 7 to 11 cycles. TCRdb re-analysed the 5' RACE reads in MiXCR, keeping a single row per CDR3 protein. The profile shows about 640,000 distinct CDR3 sequences, about 54% of them singletons. CDR1 KGHDR and CDR2 SFDVKD come from the germline V gene. V lost 2 bases and J lost 7, with 12 bases in between. There are 14 residues in the CDR3. The sequence came from a man aged 55 to 70 in good health. Sequencing input: blood. The chain couples TRBV24-1 to TRBJ2-3; D remains unclear. The chain's CDR3 is CATSDWSSRNTQYF. In nucleotides, the CDR3 is TGTGCCACCAGTGATTGGAGTAGCCGGAATACGCAGTATTTT.